Listed here are 32 T cell receptor beta chains from one sample, sequenced in a study of regulatory T cells in long-lasting Graves disease. The time point: persistent/refractory GD, antithyroid drugs over 5 years with positive TRAb. PBMCs were the source of the RNA used for TCR sequencing. CDR3-region Arm-PCR and iRepertoire HTBI primers produced the TCR beta libraries. TCRdb reprocessed the multiplex PCR reads with MiXCR, giving one entry per CDR3 protein. The sample lists around 450,000 distinct CDR3 sequences; approximately 21% were seen once. This sample comprised peripheral blood mononuclear cells (PBMCs), obtained when the disease was refractory, from a patient treated with antithyroid drugs. Source of these receptors: a female donor with Graves disease.

The V call is TRBV20-1, the J call TRBJ2-7, with D maybe TRBD1 (6 bases). With 6 bases removed from V and 3 bases from J, the gap between germline ends came to 18 bases. This CDR3 has 14 residues. Germline-derived CDR1 and CDR2 are DFQATT and SNEGSKA (reference sequence). CDR3 DNA: TGCAGTGCGGGGCCCATGGGACACAACTACGAGCAGTACTTC. It codes for CSAGPMGHNYEQYF.

The CDR3 coding sequence is TGTGCCAGCAGCTCGGGGCTAATGAACACTGAAGCTTTCTTT. Translating gives CASSSGLMNTEAFF. The chain links TRBV7-9 to TRBJ1-1, with D possibly TRBD1 on 5 matching bases. The germline V gene has CDR1 SEHNR and CDR2 FQNEAQ (reference sequence). V was clipped by 4 bases and J by 0 bases, with 9 bases between them. The CDR3 is 14 residues long.

This clonotype was seen many times. In nucleotides, the CDR3 is TGTGCCAGCAGTCGGGACAGGGCTGGAAACACCATATATTTT. The encoded protein is CASSRDRAGNTIYF. The chain uses TRBV6-1 and TRBJ1-3; TRBD1 aligns across 9 bases. The CDR3 loop spans 14 amino acids. Germline loops: CDR1 MNHNS, CDR2 SASEGT. The ends lost 5 bases at V and 2 bases at J; junction bases unmatched: 1.

This chain links TRBV28 with TRBJ2-5, with 12 bases aligning to TRBD2. The V segment lost 2 bases and the J segment 4 bases; nucleotides outside the gene matches: 2. In germline, CDR1 is MDHEN, CDR2 SYDVKM. The CDR3 totals 15 residues. CDR3 nucleotides: TGTGCCAGCAGTTTAACACTAGCGGGAGGAGAGACCCAGTACTTC. It codes for CASSLTLAGGETQYF.

The chain carries TRBV29-1 and TRBJ2-5; no definite D call. V was shortened by 5 bases and J by 0 bases, with 10 bases between the two germline ends. CDR1 and CDR2 from the germline V gene are SQVTM and ANQGSEA. The CDR3 covers 13 residues. The CDR3 DNA sequence: TGCAGCGTTAAGGCAGGAGACCAAGAGACCCAGTACTTC. Amino acid sequence: CSVKAGDQETQYF.

V gene TRBV20-1 combines with J gene TRBJ1-2, with a weak D call TRBD1 (6 bases). Germline CDR1 and CDR2: DFQATT and SNEGSKA (reference sequence). The CDR3 covers 13 residues. V was trimmed by 1 base and J by 5 bases, leaving 11 bases between them. The CDR3 loop is CSARGGASYGYTF. The CDR3 bases are TGCAGTGCTAGAGGGGGGGCTAGTTATGGCTACACCTTC.

This chain joins TRBV19 and TRBJ2-6, with 9 bases aligning to TRBD1. The CDR3 has 19 amino acids. Germline CDR1 is LNHDA and CDR2 is SQIVND (reference sequence). V was clipped by 3 bases and J by 2 bases; unmatched bases: 11. This CDR3 reads CASSISPGQGWTGANVLTF. The DNA for the CDR3 is TGTGCCAGTAGTATTAGCCCGGGACAGGGATGGACTGGGGCCAACGTCCTGACTTTC.

This clonotype was recorded many times. The chain joins TRBV28 to TRBJ1-2; no firm D call. Germline V gene sequence: CDR1 MDHEN, CDR2 SYDVKM. The CDR3 is made up of 12 amino acids. Trimming pared 3 bases from V and 6 bases from J, leaving 8 bases between. CDR3 in amino acids: CASSFSTDGYTF. The CDR3, as DNA: TGTGCCAGCAGTTTTAGTACGGATGGCTACACCTTC.

J is TRBJ1-1 and V is TRBV11-2, with 8 bases lining up with TRBD1. After removal of 0 bases from V and 5 bases from J, the junction contained 5 bases not matched to a gene. CDR1 and CDR2 (germline): SGHAT, FQNNGV. The CDR3 runs 15 residues. CDR3 sequence: CASSLDGQGGTEAFF. CDR3 sequence (DNA): TGTGCCAGCAGCTTAGATGGACAGGGCGGAACTGAAGCTTTCTTT.

This clonotype was seen repeatedly, ten times or more. This chain links TRBV6-5 with TRBJ2-5; D is perhaps TRBD2 (7 bases). Germline values: CDR1 MNHEY, CDR2 SVGAGI. Trimming took off 3 bases at V and 4 bases at J, with 15 bases between the two ends. The CDR3 sequence is 15 residues long. CDR3 region: CASSYVGGAGETQYF. The DNA of the CDR3 is TGTGCCAGCAGTTATGTAGGGGGGGCCGGAGAGACCCAGTACTTC.

Many counts were recorded for this clonotype. The chain joins TRBV7-3 to TRBJ2-6; D not resolved. Trimming pared 7 bases from V and 0 bases from J, leaving 7 bases between. The CDR3 is 14 residues long. The germline V gene encodes CDR1 SGHTA and CDR2 FQGTGA. For the CDR3, the DNA is TGTGCCAGCAACCTAAACTCTGGGGCCAACGTCCTGACTTTC. This translates into CASNLNSGANVLTF.

This clonotype was recorded at least ten times. The V call is TRBV15, the J call TRBJ1-4; 8 bases agree with TRBD1. With V trimmed by 5 bases and J by 5 bases, 7 bases remained unmatched. Germline V lookup: CDR1 LNHNV, CDR2 YYDKDF (reference sequence). This CDR3 region has 15 residues. CDR3 loop: CATSVGDRGNEKLFF. The CDR3 DNA reads as TGTGCCACCAGCGTAGGAGACAGGGGAAATGAAAAACTGTTTTTT.

There are a few counts of this clonotype. This chain's CDR3 is CASSQDRGVQGLDTEAFF. The CDR3 nucleotides are TGTGCCAGCAGCCAAGATCGGGGAGTACAGGGGCTCGACACTGAAGCTTTCTTT. The J gene is TRBJ1-1, the V gene TRBV14, with 7 bases identical to TRBD1. This CDR3 has 18 amino acids. Germline V gives CDR1 SGHDN, CDR2 FVKESK. The V segment lost 0 bases and the J segment 3 bases; nucleotides outside the gene matches: 13.

The gene calls are TRBV7-2 and TRBJ2-1, with D unresolved. V lost 5 bases and J 5 bases, leaving 19 bases between the germline ends. CDR3 size: 16 residues. From germline, CDR1 is SGHTA and CDR2 FQGNSA. The CDR3 sequence is CASSTRVSTDDNEQFF. For the CDR3, the DNA is TGTGCCAGCAGCACCCGGGTCAGCACCGATGACAATGAGCAGTTCTTC.

The table lists this clonotype with many counts. The V and J genes are TRBV12-3 or TRBV12-4 and TRBJ1-1; D gene ambiguous. Trimming stripped 2 bases from V and 1 base from J, with 11 bases between. The CDR3 runs to 15 residues. The CDR3 DNA reads as TGTGCCAGCAGTTTACAGGCGATGCCGAACACTGAAGCTTTCTTT. Protein: CASSLQAMPNTEAFF.

The chain is built from TRBV7-9 and TRBJ2-5; 9 positions agree with TRBD2. V gave up 5 bases and J gave up 4 bases; unmatched junction bases: 8. CDR3 size: 15 residues. Per germline, CDR1 SEHNR and CDR2 FQNEAQ (reference sequence). Written as DNA, the CDR3 is TGTGCCAGCAGCAAGACTAGCGGAAGGGGAGAGACCCAGTACTTC. It translates to CASSKTSGRGETQYF.

This clonotype has a handful of counts. V and J are TRBV7-8 and TRBJ1-1; TRBD1 is a possible D gene (5 bases). V lost 0 bases and J 3 bases, leaving 11 bases between the germline ends. The CDR3 sequence is 15 residues long. Germline V gives CDR1 SGHVS, CDR2 FQNEAQ. The CDR3 DNA follows: TGTGCCAGCAGCTTAGCGGCCAGGGAGGACACTGAAGCTTTCTTT. Translated: CASSLAAREDTEAFF.

This clonotype has a count of ten or more. The chain recombines TRBV6-1 with TRBJ2-7, with 10 bases fitting TRBD2. Losses at the gene ends were 7 bases for V and 3 bases for J; bases not matched to a gene: 18. The CDR3 contains 18 residues. Germline V CDR1 and CDR2: MNHNS, SASEGT. CDR3 region: CASTWASGSGGMYYEQYF. DNA of the CDR3: TGTGCCAGCACCTGGGCTAGCGGGAGTGGGGGGATGTACTACGAGCAGTACTTC.

This clonotype was counted only a few times. The chain couples TRBV7-8 to TRBJ1-4, with D possibly TRBD1 on 5 matching bases. Trimming took off 1 base at V and 0 bases at J, with 15 bases between the two ends. Germline V gene data show CDR1 as SGHVS and CDR2 as FQNEAQ. The CDR3 extends over 18 amino acids. CDR3 DNA: TGTGCCAGCAGCTTAGAGCCCGGGACTGATGCAACTAATGAAAAACTGTTTTTT. It specifies CASSLEPGTDATNEKLFF.

The sample holds many counts of this clonotype. V usage is TRBV6-2 or TRBV6-3 and J usage is TRBJ1-1; D perhaps matches TRBD1 (6 bases). CDR1 and CDR2 from the germline V gene are MNHEY and SVGEGT. This CDR3 spans 15 amino acids. V was cut by 5 bases and J by 3 bases, with 16 bases left in between. Here the CDR3 reads CASSEQGPRDTEAFF. CDR3 in DNA: TGTGCCAGCAGTGAACAGGGACCGAGGGACACTGAAGCTTTCTTT.

As concerns this clonotype: This could be a read error, since a much larger clone is one nucleotide away. The chain is built from TRBV10-3 and TRBJ1-1; 7 bases are a match to TRBD1. The junction had 9 bases not matched to a gene; V was cut back by 4 bases and J by 4 bases. Germline V lookup: CDR1 ENHRY, CDR2 SYGVKD. The CDR3 totals 15 residues. Here the CDR3 reads CAISASAGGSTEAFF. The CDR3 DNA reads as TGTGCCATCAGTGCTTCGGCAGGGGGAAGCACTGAAGCTTTCTTT.

This clonotype was seen many times. The chain links TRBV30 to TRBJ1-2; D gene uncertain. Germline V lookup: CDR1 GTSNPN, CDR2 SVGIG (reference sequence). This CDR3 contains 13 residues. V lost 4 bases, J lost 4 bases, and 13 bases lay in between. The CDR3: CAWNPSGIYGYTF. The DNA for the CDR3 is TGTGCCTGGAATCCTTCGGGGATCTATGGCTACACCTTC. Complete variable domain (other parts from reference TRBV30 and TRBJ1-2): SQTIHQWPATLVQPVGSPLSLECTVEGTSNPNLYWYRQAAGRGLQLLFYSVGIGQISSEVPQNLSASRPQDRQFILSSKKLLLSDSGFYLCAWNPSGIYGYTFGSGTRLTVV.

This chain joins TRBV27 and TRBJ1-2; tentatively, D is TRBD1 (5 bases). The V gene's germline CDR1 is MNHEY and CDR2 SMNVEV (reference sequence). V was pared by 3 bases and J by 0 bases, with 11 bases between. The CDR3 is 15 amino acids. This chain's CDR3 is CASSLKRGANYGYTF. Written as DNA, the CDR3 is TGTGCCAGCAGTTTGAAGAGGGGAGCTAACTATGGCTACACCTTC.

The V call is TRBV19, the J call TRBJ1-5; D is undetermined. The CDR3 is 14 residues long. V lost 3 bases, J lost 6 bases, and 12 bases lay in between. Germline V CDR1 and CDR2: LNHDA, SQIVND (reference sequence). CDR3 loop: CASSIDEFRQPQHF. In nucleotides, the CDR3 is TGTGCCAGTAGTATTGACGAATTCCGTCAGCCCCAGCATTTT.

The sample holds a few counts of this clonotype. The V and J genes are TRBV20-1 and TRBJ2-4, with D maybe TRBD1 (6 bases). V lost 7 bases to trimming and J lost 0 bases, with 16 bases between them. CDR1 and CDR2 (germline): DFQATT, SNEGSKA (reference sequence). The CDR3 totals 15 residues. In DNA, the CDR3 is TGCAGTGTCAGGGGCAGCCTTCTAGCCAAAAACATTCAGTACTTC. It translates to CSVRGSLLAKNIQYF.

V is TRBV6-2 or TRBV6-3 and J is TRBJ2-5; 12 bases match TRBD1. Germline V gives CDR1 MNHEY, CDR2 SVGEGT. The length of the CDR3 is 17 residues. V dropped 4 bases and J dropped 5; count of bases not matched to a gene: 11. In nucleotides, the CDR3 is TGTGCCAGCAGTTCCGGGACAGGGGGCTTTTTGGGGGAGACCCAGTACTTC. Residues: CASSSGTGGFLGETQYF.

V gene TRBV19 combines with J gene TRBJ1-2; D may be TRBD1 (5 bases). The CDR3 is made up of 14 amino acids. V lost 3 bases and J 7 bases, leaving 15 bases between the germline ends. CDR1 and CDR2 from the germline V gene are LNHDA and SQIVND (reference sequence). CDR3 sequence: CASSIGRVVVGYTF. In DNA, the CDR3 is TGTGCCAGTAGTATCGGCAGGGTTGTAGTTGGCTACACCTTC.

This sequence joins TRBV6-9 and TRBJ2-7; 12 nucleotides agree with TRBD2. J was trimmed by 5 bases and V by 3 bases; bases with no gene match: 11. The germline V gene has CDR1 MNHGY and CDR2 SVAAGI. This CDR3 region has 17 residues. The CDR3 bases are TGTGCCAGCAGTTACCGGACTAGCGGGACAGGGAGAGACGAGCAGTACTTC. Its translation: CASSYRTSGTGRDEQYF.

The rearrangement joins TRBV10-3 to TRBJ2-6, with a tentative D call TRBD2 (5 bases). CDR3 size: 14 residues. Germline CDR1 reads ENHRY; CDR2 reads SYGVKD. Trimming shortened V by 2 bases and J by 8 bases, and 10 bases separated the two germline ends. The CDR3 nucleotides are TGTGCCATCAGTGAGGAGGGAGAATCCAACGTCCTGACTTTC. Its translation: CAISEEGESNVLTF.

This sequence joins TRBV5-1 and TRBJ1-6; weak D call: TRBD1 (5 bases). Germline CDR1 reads SGHRS; CDR2 reads YFSETQ. V lost 5 bases and J 7 bases, leaving 10 bases between the germline ends. The CDR3 loop spans 13 amino acids. CDR3 sequence: CASRSGVNSPLHF. The DNA for the CDR3 is TGCGCCAGCAGGTCGGGGGTGAATTCACCCCTCCACTTT.

In this sample, this clonotype turned up many times. CDR3 region: CASSTSYGTGGKQYF. CDR3 DNA: TGCGCCAGCAGCACCAGTTACGGGACAGGGGGCAAGCAGTACTTC. The genes are TRBV5-1 and TRBJ2-7; 12 nucleotides agree with TRBD1. CDR3 length: 15 residues. Germline V gene sequence: CDR1 SGHRS, CDR2 YFSETQ. The V and J ends lost 4 bases and 8 bases, in that order; junction bases with no gene match: 10.

This clonotype was counted ten times or more. J is TRBJ2-5 and V is TRBV6-1; 8 nucleotides match TRBD2. V was pared by 4 bases and J by 1 base, with 5 bases of the junction left unmatched. This CDR3 contains 15 residues. Germline-derived CDR1 and CDR2 are MNHNS and SASEGT. In nucleotides, the CDR3 is TGTGCCAGCAGTGGACTAGCGTTGTTCCAAGAGACCCAGTACTTC. Protein product: CASSGLALFQETQYF.